This T cell receptor beta chain comes out of a study of CD8+ T cells in alopecia areata. Germline V lookup: CDR1 LNHDA, CDR2 SQIVND (reference sequence). V was clipped by 3 bases and J by 2 bases, with 8 bases between them. The CDR3 totals 14 residues. From alopecia areata patients, lesional scalp punch biopsies and peripheral blood were collected. cDNA serving as the sequencing template came from extracted, reverse transcribed RNA. Here immunoSEQ multiplex PCR was the method, and the copy in TCRdb shows in-frame clones only, minus some. The data contain more than 11,000 clones, about 60% of them singletons.

This clonotype originated in a human donor with alopecia areata. The genes are TRBV19 and TRBJ2-4; TRBD2 is a possible D gene (6 bases). The sequencing used skin, collected at week 0. The CDR3 region is CASSIRESKNIQYF. The CDR3 region has the DNA TGTGCCAGTAGTATTCGGGAGTCCAAAAACATTCAGTACTTC.